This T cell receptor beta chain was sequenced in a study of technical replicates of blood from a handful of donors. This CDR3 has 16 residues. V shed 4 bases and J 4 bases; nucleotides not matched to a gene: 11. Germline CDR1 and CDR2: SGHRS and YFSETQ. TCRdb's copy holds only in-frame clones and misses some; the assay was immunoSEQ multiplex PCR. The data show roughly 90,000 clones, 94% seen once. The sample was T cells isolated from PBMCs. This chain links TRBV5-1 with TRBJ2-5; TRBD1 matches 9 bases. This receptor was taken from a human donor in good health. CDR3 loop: CASSLTIRQGGETQYF. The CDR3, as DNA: TGCGCCAGCAGCCTCACTATCAGACAGGGGGGAGAGACCCAGTACTTC.